This T cell receptor (beta chain) is drawn from a study of CXCR3-negative and CXCR3-positive naive CD8 T cells. Findings of the study overall: With respect to TRBV-TRBJ usage, naive CXCR3-negative and CXCR3-positive cells were similar; memory differed. Fresh PBMCs went into most assays, and CXCR3 expression partly declined after cryopreservation. When CXCR3-positive naive cells were set against CXCR3-negative naive cells, the former had more hydrophobic TRB CDR3s.

Concerning this clonotype itself: Its target is unknown.

Triplicate sorts of some 300,000 cells per CD8+ subset. The CD45RO-CCR7+CD27+CD95- phenotype denoted naive CD8+ T cells. The method, 5' RACE with UMI labels, was used to prepare the TRB cDNA libraries. Each CDR3 protein gets one entry in TCRdb, which reprocessed the 5' RACE reads and gives no DNA. The repertoire table contains about 150,000 distinct CDR3 sequences. The CDR3 has 14 amino acids. Looked up from germline, CDR1 is MNHEY and CDR2 is SVGAGI. The clonotype comes from a human donor in good health. Some clones in this sample may be carry-over from other donors' samples. The sequenced material came from naive CXCR3+ CD8+ T cells from blood. Indicated subset: CD45RO-CCR7+CD27+CD95- naive CD8+ T cells expressing CXCR3 (TNR3+). This chain connects TRBV6-5 to TRBJ2-7; the D gene TCRdb calls, TRBD1, cannot be checked with no DNA. CDR3 sequence: CASTHEQGADEQYF.